This T cell receptor beta chain was captured in a study of shared clonotypes between healthy human individuals. Study results and caveats: Generation probabilities of non-shared clonotypes were lower (relative to those shared by all four donors). Rarefaction indicated that sorted-subset sequencing remained incomplete although depth was large.

For this clone: No antigen is known for it.

Unmatched junction bases numbered 10, after V lost 7 bases and J lost 4 bases. Germline V gives CDR1 SGDLS, CDR2 YYNGEE. The CDR3 spans 14 residues. Both subsets, CD45RA+ naive and CD45RA-negative memory, were split from the CD4+ cells. TCRdb keeps only in-frame clones here, not all; method: immunoSEQ multiplex PCR. Of 1.5 million to 1.9 million clones in the sample, nearly 99% are singletons; the top ten hold about 0.45%. This TCR was recovered from a man aged 25-45 years in good health. The chain carries TRBV9 and TRBJ1-1; 7 bases agree with TRBD1. Sequencing was done on a sample of naive CD4+ T cells sorted from blood. Indicated subset: CD45RA+ positively selected. CDR3: CASSRQGYTTEAFF. CDR3 sequence (DNA): TGTGCCAGCTCTCGACAGGGTTATACCACTGAAGCTTTCTTT.